This is a list of T cell receptor beta chains from one sample in a study of shared clonotypes between healthy human individuals. Measured with immunoSEQ multiplex PCR; TCRdb has only the in-frame clones, and not every one. The top ten hold roughly 13% of the sample, which has about 470,000 clones, roughly three quarters seen once. The specimen sequenced was PBMCs. The source of these receptors is a woman aged 40 to 50 in good health. Some clones in this sample may be carry-over from other donors' samples. CDR3s include the opening cysteine and the closing phenylalanine or tryptophan. D genes are given only for firm matches. A clone size is listed for some rows: how often the clone was seen (once, few, many), or a class if it is expanded.

abundance,d_gene,j_gene,v_gene,CDR3nt,CDR3aa
-,-,TRBJ2-1,TRBV9,TGTGCCAGCAGCTCCGTTCTCGTCCGGGGCAATGAGCAGTTCTTC,CASSSVLVRGNEQFF
-,TRBD2,TRBJ2-3,TRBV5-4,TGTGCCAGCAGCTTGGAGGGCGCGGGAGCTACAGATACGCAGTATTTT,CASSLEGAGATDTQYF
-,-,TRBJ1-2,TRBV27,TGTGCCAGCAGTTTAACGTTCACGGACTATGGCTACACCTTC,CASSLTFTDYGYTF
-,-,TRBJ1-2,TRBV5-4,TGTGCCAGCAGCTCAAACAGGCTCCCCTATGGCTACACCTTC,CASSSNRLPYGYTF
-,-,TRBJ2-7,TRBV4-2,TGTGCCAGCAGCCAGGGGCGAGGAGGGAGAGAGCAGTACTTC,CASSQGRGGREQYF
-,TRBD1,TRBJ2-7,TRBV18,TGTGCCAGCTCACCAGACAGGGGGCTTTTTTTCGAGCAGTACTTC,CASSPDRGLFFEQYF
few,-,TRBJ2-7,TRBV5-5,TGTGCCAGCAGTCCTAGAGGGAGCTTCTACGAGCAGTACTTC,CASSPRGSFYEQYF
-,-,TRBJ2-1,TRBV28,TGTGCCAGCACCTTGGGGGTCTCCTACAATGAGCAGTTCTTC,CASTLGVSYNEQFF
-,TRBD1,TRBJ2-5,TRBV10-3,TGTGCCATCAGTGGGAAGGGAAGACAGGGGCTAGAGACCCAGTACTTC,CAISGKGRQGLETQYF
-,-,TRBJ2-3,TRBV28,TGTGCCAGCAAAGGTTGGGCTGGCGACTACACAGATACGCAGTATTTT,CASKGWAGDYTDTQYF
-,TRBD2,TRBJ2-3,TRBV5-4,TGTGCCAGCAGACAAGGACTAGCGGGAGTTAAAGATACGCAGTATTTT,CASRQGLAGVKDTQYF
-,-,TRBJ1-3,TRBV5-1,TGCGCCAGCAGCGTGACTGCGTTGGGAAACACCATATATTTT,CASSVTALGNTIYF
-,-,TRBJ2-2,TRBV7-9,TGTGTCACTAGGCTAATTAACACCGGGGAGCTGTTTTTT,CVTRLINTGELFF
-,TRBD1,TRBJ2-6,TRBV19,TGTGCCAGTAGTCGACAGGGAGCTGGGGCCAACGTCCTGACTTTC,CASSRQGAGANVLTF
-,-,TRBJ2-1,TRBV14,TGTGCCAGCAGTACCCTGTTCTACAATGAGCAGTTCTTC,CASSTLFYNEQFF
few,TRBD1,TRBJ1-1,TRBV19,TGTGCCAGTAGTAAGGGACAGGACCTCACTGAAGCTTTCTTT,CASSKGQDLTEAFF
-,-,TRBJ1-5,TRBV19,TGTGCCAGTAGTATTTTCGCGGCAGGCCAGCCCCAGCATTTT,CASSIFAAGQPQHF
once,-,TRBJ2-7,TRBV10-1,TGCGCCAGCAGTGTGGGCGGACCCCCCTACGAGCAGTACTTC,CASSVGGPPYEQYF
-,-,TRBJ1-1,TRBV7-9,TGTGCCAGCAGCTTATTCGAGACTGAAGCTTTCTTT,CASSLFETEAFF
-,-,TRBJ2-2,TRBV2,TGTGCCAGCAGTGTTGGTAGGGGGGAAACCGGGGAGCTGTTTTTT,CASSVGRGETGELFF